The 25 T cell receptor beta chains in this list originate from one sample, sequenced in a study of CD8+ T cells in alopecia areata (dated by TCRdb to between 2017 and 2018). The library was prepared using the immunoSEQ multiplex PCR assay. For TCR sequencing, RNA was extracted from every sample and reverse transcribed into cDNA to serve as template. Not all clones reach the TCRdb copy of this immuneACCESS table, which keeps in-frame sequences only. Checked studies attribute under half of the gap to unresolved V genes and leave the rest unexplained. The table for this sample lists 190,000 or so clones; roughly 64% of them were counted only once. The ten largest clones capture around 12% of the sample. The time point tag for this specimen amounts to: 20 to 30 weeks on oral tofacitinib. The meaning of the sample's treatment or condition label: oral pan-JAK inhibitor, 5-10 mg twice daily. The sample consisted of CD8+ T cells sorted from blood, taken at week 24, from a patient treated with tofacitinib. Receptors were obtained from a human donor with alopecia areata.

The chain carries TRBV13 and TRBJ2-2, with a weak D call TRBD1 (5 bases). The CDR3 runs 13 residues. V lost 5 bases, J lost 6 bases, and 10 bases lay in between. Germline CDR1 PRHDT, CDR2 FYEKMQ (reference sequence). CDR3 region: CASSLRVAGELFF. Written as DNA, the CDR3 is TGTGCCAGCAGCCTCAGGGTCGCCGGGGAGCTGTTTTTT.

V and J are TRBV7-8 and TRBJ2-1, with 11 bases identical to TRBD2. After removal of 9 bases from V and 9 bases from J, the junction contained 10 bases not matched to a gene. Germline loops: CDR1 SGHVS, CDR2 FQNEAQ. The length of the CDR3 is 14 residues. CDR3 region: CASGTSGLRGEQFF. The CDR3 DNA reads TGTGCCAGTGGGACTAGCGGACTCAGGGGTGAGCAGTTCTTC.

J is TRBJ1-1 and V is TRBV25-1, with TRBD1 as a possible D gene (5 bases). The length of the CDR3 is 12 residues. V lost 5 bases to trimming and J lost 5 bases, with 9 bases between them. Per germline, CDR1 MGHDK and CDR2 SYGVNS. The CDR3, as DNA: TGTGCCAGCAGTATGGGGGGGACTGAAGCTTTCTTT. It yields the protein CASSMGGTEAFF.

This clone came up a few times. One junction end does not reproduce the germline sequence, and a read error may be involved. This chain joins TRBV27 and TRBJ2-7; D is perhaps TRBD1 (6 bases). Germline V lookup: CDR1 MNHEY, CDR2 SMNVEV (reference sequence). CDR3 length: 12 residues. The CDR3 DNA sequence: TGTGCCAGCAGTCTACCGGGACAATGGCCTTCTTTT. It codes for CASSLPGQWPSF.

CDR3 in amino acids: CASSFSQNTGELFF. Written as DNA, the CDR3 is TGCGCCAGCAGCTTCTCTCAGAACACCGGGGAGCTGTTTTTT. V gene TRBV5-1 combines with J gene TRBJ2-2; D not certain. This CDR3 is 14 amino acids long. The V gene lost 2 bases and the J gene lost 1 base, with 6 bases spanning the gap. Germline V lookup: CDR1 SGHRS, CDR2 YFSETQ.

The rearrangement uses TRBV4-1 and TRBJ2-2; D remains ambiguous. This CDR3 comprises 15 residues. Deletions cut 4 bases from V and 2 bases from J, with 11 bases between. Germline lookup yields CDR1 MGHRA and CDR2 YSYEKL. The CDR3 DNA reads as TGCGCCAGCAGCCGCCGTGGAGTCAACACCGGGGAGCTGTTTTTT. As protein: CASSRRGVNTGELFF.

This chain joins TRBV15 and TRBJ2-3; unclear D gene. CDR1 LNHNV and CDR2 YYDKDF come from the germline V gene (reference sequence). The CDR3 contains 13 residues. The V end lost 1 base, the J end lost 1 base, and 3 bases lay between the germline ends. The chain's CDR3 is CATSRVRTDTQYF. CDR3 DNA: TGTGCCACCAGCAGAGTACGCACAGATACGCAGTATTTT.

The chain links TRBV2 to TRBJ2-7; D is perhaps TRBD2 (5 bases). Germline CDR1 and CDR2: SNHLY and FYNNEI. V lost 8 bases to trimming and J lost 4 bases, with 9 bases between them. The CDR3 is 11 residues long. In nucleotides, the CDR3 is TGTGCCAGCCTGGGAGCGTACGAGCAGTACTTC. This translates into CASLGAYEQYF.

V gene TRBV25-1 combines with J gene TRBJ1-1, with a possible D match to TRBD1 (5 bases). This CDR3 is built from 14 residues. CDR1 and CDR2 (germline): MGHDK, SYGVNS. Deletions cut 3 bases from V and 1 base from J, with 9 bases between. In DNA, the CDR3 is TGTGCCAGCAGTGAGGGACGGAAGAACACTGAAGCTTTCTTT. It encodes CASSEGRKNTEAFF.

The CDR3 region has the DNA TGCAGCGTTGAGGTGGGAAGCACTGAAGCTTTCTTT. This sequence encodes CSVEVGSTEAFF. J is TRBJ1-1 and V is TRBV29-1; D unclear. The CDR3 totals 12 residues. V gave up 3 bases and J gave up 4 bases, with 9 bases separating them. The germline CDR1 and CDR2 sequences are SQVTM and ANQGSEA.

This clone came up a few times. The chain employs TRBV9 and TRBJ1-2, with D perhaps matching TRBD1 (6 bases). Trimming removed 5 bases from V and 3 bases from J, with 14 bases in between. The CDR3 is 14 amino acids. Looked up from germline, CDR1 is SGDLS and CDR2 is YYNGEE. CDR3 region: CASRSTGTHYGYTF. CDR3 sequence (DNA): TGTGCCAGCAGATCGACAGGCACTCACTATGGCTACACCTTC.

V gene TRBV5-1 combines with J gene TRBJ2-7; 7 nucleotides match TRBD1. The CDR3 totals 16 residues. Germline-derived CDR1 and CDR2 are SGHRS and YFSETQ. V was pared by 0 bases and J by 0 bases, with 6 bases of the junction left unmatched. CDR3 nucleotides: TGCGCCAGCAGCTTGGGGACAGGTCCACTCTCCTACGAGCAGTACTTC. It translates to CASSLGTGPLSYEQYF. Full variable domain (missing parts from reference TRBV5-1 and TRBJ2-7): KAGVTQTPRYLIKTRGQQVTLSCSPISGHRSVSWYQQTPGQGLQFLFEYFSETQRNKGNFPGRFSGRQFSNSRSEMNVSTLELGDSALYLCASSLGTGPLSYEQYFGPGTRLTVT.

The J gene is TRBJ1-4, the V gene TRBV7-9; no reliable D call. The CDR3 contains 16 residues. Germline values: CDR1 SEHNR, CDR2 FQNEAQ (reference sequence). The ends were cut back, 1 base at V and 3 bases at J, with 12 bases in the middle. The CDR3 region has the DNA TGTGCCAGCAGCTTAGAGGGTTTCGGGGCTAATGAAAAACTGTTTTTT. Its translation is CASSLEGFGANEKLFF. The entire variable domain, with the rest obtained from reference TRBV7-9 and TRBJ1-4, is as follows: DTGVSQNPRHKITKRGQNVTFRCDPISEHNRLYWYRQTLGQGPEFLTYFQNEAQLEKSRLLSDRFSAERPKGSFSTLEIQRTEQGDSAMYLCASSLEGFGANEKLFFGSGTQLSVL.

The V call is TRBV6-6, the J call TRBJ1-1; D remains ambiguous. The V gene's germline CDR1 is MNHNY and CDR2 SVGAGI (reference sequence). V was trimmed by 1 base and J by 6 bases, leaving 3 bases between them. The CDR3 consists of 11 residues. In nucleotides, the CDR3 is TGTGCCAGCAGTTACTTCCCTGAAGCTTTCTTT. This gives the protein CASSYFPEAFF.

The genes are TRBV2 and TRBJ1-1; TRBD1 agrees at 9 bases. The CDR3 runs 14 residues. Trimming cost V 7 bases and J 6 bases; bases outside gene matches: 9. CDR1 is SNHLY, CDR2 FYNNEI, per germline. The DNA for the CDR3 is TGTGCCAGCATTAATGGACAGGGGCCTTCTGAAGCTTTCTTT. Protein sequence: CASINGQGPSEAFF.

The chain carries TRBV19 and TRBJ2-1, with 8 bases identical to TRBD2. This CDR3 spans 17 amino acids. Germline lookup yields CDR1 LNHDA and CDR2 SQIVND (reference sequence). Trimming cost V 3 bases and J 0 bases; bases outside gene matches: 7. The CDR3 nucleotides are TGTGCCAGTAGTATCAGTAGCGGGGCGTACTCCTACAATGAGCAGTTCTTC. Its translation: CASSISSGAYSYNEQFF.

This clone has more than one count but fewer than ten. The V call is TRBV27, the J call TRBJ2-7, with D uncertain. The V gene lost 6 bases and the J gene lost 0 bases, with 12 bases spanning the gap. The CDR3 has 14 amino acids. Germline V gene sequence: CDR1 MNHEY, CDR2 SMNVEV (reference sequence). The CDR3 here is CASSSFGSSYEQYF. For the CDR3, the DNA is TGTGCCAGCAGCTCTTTTGGGTCCTCCTACGAGCAGTACTTC.

The chain uses TRBV6-5 and TRBJ1-5; 8 bases agree with TRBD1. The CDR3 covers 15 residues. The ends lost 4 bases at V and 2 bases at J; junction bases unmatched: 4. Germline CDR1 is MNHEY and CDR2 is SVGAGI. CDR3 region: CASSSTGDRNQPQHF. For the CDR3, the DNA is TGTGCCAGCAGTTCGACAGGGGACCGCAATCAGCCCCAGCATTTT.

This clone was observed a handful of times. The chain couples TRBV29-1 to TRBJ2-2; unclear D gene. This CDR3 spans 11 amino acids. V was pared by 2 bases and J by 7 bases, with 5 bases between. The V gene's germline CDR1 is SQVTM and CDR2 ANQGSEA. CDR3 residues: CSVELVGELFF. For the CDR3, the DNA is TGCAGCGTTGAATTGGTCGGGGAGCTGTTTTTT.

J is TRBJ2-7 and V is TRBV7-3; D is possibly TRBD1 (6 bases). Germline V gives CDR1 SGHTA, CDR2 FQGTGA. The CDR3 sequence is 15 residues long. Deletions cut 2 bases from V and 5 bases from J, with 16 bases between. The CDR3 nucleotides are TGTGCCAGCAGCTTATTGGCAGGGGAAATCCACGAGCAGTACTTC. Amino acids: CASSLLAGEIHEQYF.

The chain has TRBV29-1 and TRBJ2-3; no firm D call. Trimming left V 7 bases short and J 6 bases short, with 11 bases between. The CDR3 extends over 11 amino acids. The germline gives CDR1 SQVTM, CDR2 ANQGSEA. The CDR3 loop is CSDVNPDTQYF. CDR3 in DNA: TGCAGCGACGTAAACCCCGATACGCAGTATTTT.

This chain uses TRBV4-2 with TRBJ1-4; no firm D call. The CDR3 extends over 14 amino acids. Trimming stripped 0 bases from V and 9 bases from J, with 11 bases between. Germline CDR1 is LGHNA and CDR2 is YNFKEQ. CDR3 protein: CASSQEPGNKKLFF. The CDR3 DNA sequence: TGTGCCAGCAGCCAAGAACCAGGAAACAAAAAACTGTTTTTT.

This clone was counted a few times. The gene calls are TRBV15 and TRBJ2-1; D perhaps matches TRBD2 (5 bases). This CDR3 region has 15 residues. Per germline, CDR1 LNHNV and CDR2 YYDKDF (reference sequence). V was clipped by 0 bases and J by 4 bases, with 10 bases between them. CDR3 DNA: TGTGCCACCAGCAGAGATGGGTCGGGATACAATGAGCAGTTCTTC. It yields the protein CATSRDGSGYNEQFF.

The rearrangement uses TRBV5-1 and TRBJ2-1; D remains ambiguous. The CDR3 length is 12 residues. V lost 4 bases, J lost 12 bases, and 14 bases lay in between. CDR1 and CDR2 (germline): SGHRS, YFSETQ. The CDR3 protein is CASSPDGRSQFF. CDR3 bases: TGCGCCAGCAGCCCCGACGGCCGTTCGCAGTTCTTC.

This chain uses TRBV29-1 with TRBJ2-1; 12 positions agree with TRBD1. The CDR3 has 15 residues. Germline loops: CDR1 SQVTM, CDR2 ANQGSEA. Trimming at V came to 1 base and at J to 8 bases, leaving 6 bases not matched to a gene. The CDR3 loop reads CSVEAGTGGWDEQFF. CDR3 nucleotides: TGCAGCGTTGAAGCCGGGACAGGGGGCTGGGATGAGCAGTTCTTC.